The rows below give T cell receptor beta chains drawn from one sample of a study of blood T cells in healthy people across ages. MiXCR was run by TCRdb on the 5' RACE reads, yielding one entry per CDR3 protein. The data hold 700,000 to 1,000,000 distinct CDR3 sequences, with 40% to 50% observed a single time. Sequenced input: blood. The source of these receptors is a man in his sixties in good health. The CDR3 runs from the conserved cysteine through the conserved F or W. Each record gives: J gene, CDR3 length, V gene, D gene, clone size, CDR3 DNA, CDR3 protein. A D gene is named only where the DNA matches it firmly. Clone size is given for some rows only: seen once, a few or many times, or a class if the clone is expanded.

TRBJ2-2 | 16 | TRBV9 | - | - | TGTGCCAGCAGCCCTACCCACGGGCAAGAAACCGGGGAGCTGTTTTTT | CASSPTHGQETGELFF
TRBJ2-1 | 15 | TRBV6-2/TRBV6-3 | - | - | TGTGCCAGCAGTCGACCCCAGGGTATAGGCAATGAGCAGTTCTTC | CASSRPQGIGNEQFF
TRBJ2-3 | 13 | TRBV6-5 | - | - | TGTGCCAGCAGTCGCATACAGGGAAATACGCAGTATTTT | CASSRIQGNTQYF
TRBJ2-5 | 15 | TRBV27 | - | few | TGTGCCAGCGACGCCCTGTGGTGCCGGGGGCAGACCCAGTACTTC | CASDALWCRGQTQYF
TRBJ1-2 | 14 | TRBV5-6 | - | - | TGTGCCAGCAGCTCATCGCAGGCTAACTATGGCTACACCTTC | CASSSSQANYGYTF
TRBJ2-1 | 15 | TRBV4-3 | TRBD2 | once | TGCGCCAGCAGCCAAGGGACTAGCGGCACCTACGAGCAGTTCTTC | CASSQGTSGTYEQFF
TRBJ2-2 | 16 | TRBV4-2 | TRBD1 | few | TGTGCCAGCAGCAGGGGACAGGGCACGAACACCGGGGAGCTGTTTTTT | CASSRGQGTNTGELFF
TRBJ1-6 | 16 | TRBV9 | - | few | TGTGCCAGCAGCGAAGACCCTAGCTCCTATAATTCACCCCTCCACTTT | CASSEDPSSYNSPLHF
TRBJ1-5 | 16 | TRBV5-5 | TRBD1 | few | TGTGCCAGCAGCTTAACCCCGGGACAGGCCGATCAGCCCCAGCATTTT | CASSLTPGQADQPQHF
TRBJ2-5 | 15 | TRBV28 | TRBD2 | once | TGTGCCAGCAGTTTCGGGACTAGCTCCAGAGAGACCCAGTACTTC | CASSFGTSSRETQYF
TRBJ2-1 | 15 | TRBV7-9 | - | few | TGTGCCAGCAGCTTCAACAGGGTCGCCTACAATGAGCAGTTCTTC | CASSFNRVAYNEQFF
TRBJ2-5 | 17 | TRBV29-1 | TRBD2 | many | TGCAGCTCCACGGGACTAGCGGGGATTGGCGGACGACGAGCCCAGTACTTC | CSSTGLAGIGGRRAQYF
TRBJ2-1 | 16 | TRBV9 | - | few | TGTGCCAGCAGCGTAGCTGAGGGGAGAGCCTTCGATGAGCAGTTCTTC | CASSVAEGRAFDEQFF
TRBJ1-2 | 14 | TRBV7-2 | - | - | TGTGCCAGCAGGCCTTCCGGGACAAGCTATGGCTACACCTTC | CASRPSGTSYGYTF
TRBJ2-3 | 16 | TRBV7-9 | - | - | TGTGCCAGCAGCGGCCAGGGACCGCTGAGCACAGATACGCAGTATTTT | CASSGQGPLSTDTQYF
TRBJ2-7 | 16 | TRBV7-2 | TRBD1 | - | TGTGCCAGCAGCACGTCCGCGACAGGGGGCCCCTACGAGCAGTACTTC | CASSTSATGGPYEQYF
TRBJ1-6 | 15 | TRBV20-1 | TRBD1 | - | TGCAGTGCTTCCTTAACCGGGACAGTTAATTCACCCCTCCACTTT | CSASLTGTVNSPLHF
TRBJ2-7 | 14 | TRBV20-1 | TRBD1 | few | TGCAGTGCCTCCAGGACAGGGGGCTTCGACGAGCAGTACTTC | CSASRTGGFDEQYF
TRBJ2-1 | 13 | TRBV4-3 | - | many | TGCGCCAGCAGCCAAGAGTCTTACAATGAGCAGTTCTTC | CASSQESYNEQFF
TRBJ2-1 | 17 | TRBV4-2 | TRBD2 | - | TGTGCCAGCAGCCAAGATGCAGCGGGGGGCCAATACAATGAGCAGTTCTTC | CASSQDAAGGQYNEQFF
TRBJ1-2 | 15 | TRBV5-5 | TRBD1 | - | TGTGCCAGCACCCCGGGGGGACAGAATAACTATGGCTACACCTTC | CASTPGGQNNYGYTF
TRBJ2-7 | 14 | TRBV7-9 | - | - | TGTGCCAGCAGCTTACCTAGCGACCACTCCGAGCAGTACTTC | CASSLPSDHSEQYF
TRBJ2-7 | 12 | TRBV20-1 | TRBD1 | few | TGCAGCCTACCGGGACAGCACGGGGAGCAGTACTTC | CSLPGQHGEQYF
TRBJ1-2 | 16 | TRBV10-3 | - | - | TGTGCCATCAGTGAGGTCGGACAGAATATTAACTATGGCTACACCTTC | CAISEVGQNINYGYTF
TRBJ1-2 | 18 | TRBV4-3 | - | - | TGCGCCAGCAGCCAAGATCTGCCCCGACAAGGGGCTGACTATGGCTACACCTTC | CASSQDLPRQGADYGYTF
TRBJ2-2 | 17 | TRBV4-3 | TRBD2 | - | TGCGCCAGCAGCTTCCCGCCGGGGGGTACGAACACCGGGGAGCTGTTTTTT | CASSFPPGGTNTGELFF
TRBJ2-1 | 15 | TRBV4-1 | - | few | TGCGCCAGCAGCCGCTTGGCGGGGGCTAACAATGAGCAGTTCTTC | CASSRLAGANNEQFF
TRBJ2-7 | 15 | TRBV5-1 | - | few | TGCGCCAGCAGCTTGACGAAAGGGAGTTGGTACGAGCAGTACTTC | CASSLTKGSWYEQYF
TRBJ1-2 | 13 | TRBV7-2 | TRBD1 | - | TGTGCCAGCAGCTTTCCCCAGGGGGGAGGCTACACCTTC | CASSFPQGGGYTF
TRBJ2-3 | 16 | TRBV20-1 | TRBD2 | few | TGCAGTGCTAGAGAGAGCGGGGGGGCCCCTCGCAGTACGCAGTATTTT | CSARESGGAPRSTQYF
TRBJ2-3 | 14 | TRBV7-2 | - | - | TGTACCAGCAGGAACAGGGCGGGGGTAGATACGCAGTATTTT | CTSRNRAGVDTQYF
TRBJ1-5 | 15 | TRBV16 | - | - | TGTGCCAGCAGCCAATCGGGGAGGGCCAATCAGCCCCAGCATTTT | CASSQSGRANQPQHF
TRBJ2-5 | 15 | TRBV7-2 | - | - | TGTGCCAGCAGCTTATCAGACCGAACTGAAGAGACCCAGTACTTC | CASSLSDRTEETQYF
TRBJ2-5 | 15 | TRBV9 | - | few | TGTGCCAGCAGCGTAGTGGGGGGGCCTGTGGAGACCCAGTACTTC | CASSVVGGPVETQYF
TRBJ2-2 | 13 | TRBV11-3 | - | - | TGTGCCAGCAGCTTAGTTGGGTCGGGGGAGATGTTTTTT | CASSLVGSGEMFF
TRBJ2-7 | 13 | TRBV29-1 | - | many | TGCAGCGTTGGAGGCCTCGGGGGCCGCGAGCAGTACTTC | CSVGGLGGREQYF
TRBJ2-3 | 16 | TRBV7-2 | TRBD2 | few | TGTGCCAGCAGCTTAGGAGTAGCGGGGGGTGCAGATACGCAGTATTTT | CASSLGVAGGADTQYF
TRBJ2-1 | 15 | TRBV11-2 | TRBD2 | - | TGTGCCAGCAGCGGTATAGCGGGGGTGGGGGATGAGCAGTTCTTC | CASSGIAGVGDEQFF
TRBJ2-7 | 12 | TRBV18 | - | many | TGTGCCAGCAGTCCAACCGGCTACGAGCAGTACTTC | CASSPTGYEQYF
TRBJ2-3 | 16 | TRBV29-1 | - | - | TGCAGCGTCCCAATTAGTCAGGGAATGAGCACAGATACGCAGTATTTT | CSVPISQGMSTDTQYF
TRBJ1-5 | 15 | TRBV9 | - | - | TGTGCCAGCAGCGTAGGCCAGGGGAACAATCAGCCCCAGCATTTT | CASSVGQGNNQPQHF
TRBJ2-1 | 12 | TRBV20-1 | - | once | TGCAGTGCTAGGAACCCAGGAGAAAAGCAGTTCTTC | CSARNPGEKQFF
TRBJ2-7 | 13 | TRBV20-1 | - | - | TGCAGTGCTAGAGCGGGGTCGGAGGGTGAGCAGTACTTC | CSARAGSEGEQYF
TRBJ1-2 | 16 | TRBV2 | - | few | TGTGCCAGCAAAAAAATAGCAGGGGCGACTAACTATGGCTACACCTTC | CASKKIAGATNYGYTF
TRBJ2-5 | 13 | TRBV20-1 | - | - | TGCAGTGCTCTTGAGGGGGGGGTGGAGACCCAGTACTTC | CSALEGGVETQYF
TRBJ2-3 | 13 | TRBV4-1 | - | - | TGCGCCAGCAGCGAGCGAGGGGTAGATACGCAGTATTTT | CASSERGVDTQYF